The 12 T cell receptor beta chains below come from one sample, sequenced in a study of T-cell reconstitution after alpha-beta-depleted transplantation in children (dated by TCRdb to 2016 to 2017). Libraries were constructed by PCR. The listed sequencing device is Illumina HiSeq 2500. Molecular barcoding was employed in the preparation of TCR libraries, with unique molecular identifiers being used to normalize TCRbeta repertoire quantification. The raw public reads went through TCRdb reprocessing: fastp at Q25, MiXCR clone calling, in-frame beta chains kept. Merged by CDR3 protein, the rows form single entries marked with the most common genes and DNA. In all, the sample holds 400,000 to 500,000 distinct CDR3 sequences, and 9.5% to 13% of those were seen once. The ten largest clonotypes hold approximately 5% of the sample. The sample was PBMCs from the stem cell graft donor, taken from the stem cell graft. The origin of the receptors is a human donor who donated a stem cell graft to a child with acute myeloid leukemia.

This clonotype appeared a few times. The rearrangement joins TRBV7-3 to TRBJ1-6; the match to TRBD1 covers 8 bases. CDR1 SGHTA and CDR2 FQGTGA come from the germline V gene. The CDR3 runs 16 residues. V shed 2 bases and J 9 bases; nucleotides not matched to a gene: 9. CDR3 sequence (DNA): TGTGCCAGCAGCTTACCCCCAGGGGGCTACAGTTCACCCCTCCACTTT. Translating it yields CASSLPPGGYSSPLHF.

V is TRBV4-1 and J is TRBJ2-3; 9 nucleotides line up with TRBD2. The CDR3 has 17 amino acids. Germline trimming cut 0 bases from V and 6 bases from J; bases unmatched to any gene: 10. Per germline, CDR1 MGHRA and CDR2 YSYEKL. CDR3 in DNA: TGCGCCAGCAGCCAAGATCAAGGACTAGCGAGAGCGGATACGCAGTATTTT. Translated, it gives CASSQDQGLARADTQYF.

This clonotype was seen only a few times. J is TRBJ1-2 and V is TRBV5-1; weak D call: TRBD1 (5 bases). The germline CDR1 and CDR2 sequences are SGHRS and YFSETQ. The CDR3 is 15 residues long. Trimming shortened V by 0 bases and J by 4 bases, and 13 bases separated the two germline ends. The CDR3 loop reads CASSLEYRPIYGYTF. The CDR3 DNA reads TGCGCCAGCAGCTTGGAGTACAGGCCGATCTATGGCTACACCTTC. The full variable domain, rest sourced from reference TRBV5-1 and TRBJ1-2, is KAGVTQTPRYLIKTRGQQVTLSCSPISGHRSVSWYQQTPGQGLQFLFEYFSETQRNKGNFPGRFSGRQFSNSRSEMNVSTLELGDSALYLCASSLEYRPIYGYTFGSGTRLTVV.

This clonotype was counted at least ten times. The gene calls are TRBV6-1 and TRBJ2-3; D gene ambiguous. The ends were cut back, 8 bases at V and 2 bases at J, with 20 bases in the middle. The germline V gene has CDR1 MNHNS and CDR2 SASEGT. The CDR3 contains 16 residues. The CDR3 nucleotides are TGTGCCAGCGCCTTCCGGCAGGTGGCACTCACAGATACGCAGTATTTT. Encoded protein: CASAFRQVALTDTQYF.

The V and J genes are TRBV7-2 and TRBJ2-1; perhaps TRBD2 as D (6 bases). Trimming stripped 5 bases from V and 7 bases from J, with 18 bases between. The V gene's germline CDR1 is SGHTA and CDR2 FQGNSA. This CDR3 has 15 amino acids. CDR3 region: CASSTGRDPQNEQFF. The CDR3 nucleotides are TGTGCCAGCAGCACGGGGCGGGACCCACAGAATGAGCAGTTCTTC.

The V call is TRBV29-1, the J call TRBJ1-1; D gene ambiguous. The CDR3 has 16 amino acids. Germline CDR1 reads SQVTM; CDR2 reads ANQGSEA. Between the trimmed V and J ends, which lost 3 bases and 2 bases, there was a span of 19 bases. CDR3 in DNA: TGCAGCGTTGAGGGTTGGGTCCTTAAAGGAAACACTGAAGCTTTCTTT. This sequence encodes CSVEGWVLKGNTEAFF.

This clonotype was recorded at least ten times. This CDR3 reads CASSPPGATQYF. CDR3 sequence (DNA): TGTGCCAGCAGTCCCCCAGGCGCGACCCAGTACTTC. The V gene is TRBV6-2 or TRBV6-3, the J gene TRBJ2-5, with D uncertain. The length of the CDR3 is 12 residues. Germline CDR1 reads MNHEY; CDR2 reads SVGEGT. Trimming shortened V by 5 bases and J by 7 bases, and 11 bases separated the two germline ends.

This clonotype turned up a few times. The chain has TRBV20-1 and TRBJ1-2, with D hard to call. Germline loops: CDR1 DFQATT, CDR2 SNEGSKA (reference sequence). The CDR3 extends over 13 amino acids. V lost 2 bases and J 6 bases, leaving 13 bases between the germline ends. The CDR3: CSARPSWRNGYTF. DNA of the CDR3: TGCAGTGCTAGACCTTCCTGGCGCAATGGCTACACCTTC.

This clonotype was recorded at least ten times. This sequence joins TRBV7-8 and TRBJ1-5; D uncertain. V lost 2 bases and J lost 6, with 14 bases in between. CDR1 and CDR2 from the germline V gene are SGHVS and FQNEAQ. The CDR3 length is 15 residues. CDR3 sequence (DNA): TGTGCCAGCAGCTTACTTCTAGGGTTGGGTCAGCCCCAGCATTTT. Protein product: CASSLLLGLGQPQHF.

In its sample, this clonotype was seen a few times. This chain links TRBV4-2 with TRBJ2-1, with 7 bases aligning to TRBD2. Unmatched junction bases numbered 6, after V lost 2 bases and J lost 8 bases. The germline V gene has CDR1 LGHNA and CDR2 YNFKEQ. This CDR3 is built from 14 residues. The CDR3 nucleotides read TGTGCCAGCAGCCAACTAGCGGAGGAGGATGAGCAGTTCTTC. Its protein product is CASSQLAEEDEQFF.

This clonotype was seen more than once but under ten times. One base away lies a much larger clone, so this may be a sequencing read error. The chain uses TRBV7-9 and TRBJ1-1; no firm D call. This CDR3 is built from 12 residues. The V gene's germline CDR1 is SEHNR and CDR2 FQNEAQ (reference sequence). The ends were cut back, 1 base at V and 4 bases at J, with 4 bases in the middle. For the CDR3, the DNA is TGTGCCAGCAGCTTAGTGTTCACTGAAGCTTTCTTT. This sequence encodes CASSLVFTEAFF.

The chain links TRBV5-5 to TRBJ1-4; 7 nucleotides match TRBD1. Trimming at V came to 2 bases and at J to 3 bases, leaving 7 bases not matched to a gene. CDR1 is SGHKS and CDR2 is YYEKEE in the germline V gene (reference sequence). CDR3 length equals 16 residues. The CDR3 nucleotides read TGTGCCAGCAGCTTCCGAGGGGGCCCCGCTAATGAAAAACTGTTTTTT. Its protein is CASSFRGGPANEKLFF.